The rows below give T cell receptor beta chains drawn from one sample of a study of vaccination effects on CD4 cells after COVID-19. Here immunoSEQ multiplex PCR was the method, and the copy in TCRdb shows in-frame clones only, minus some. Here the sample spans tens of thousands of clones, 60% to 85% being singletons. No antigens are known for them. The sample consisted of CD4+ T cells from PBMCs cultured with SARS-CoV-2 spike peptides, taken before COVID-19 vaccination. These receptors were taken from a human donor who received a COVID-19 vaccine. Each CDR3 is given with its conserved first and last residue. A D gene is named only where the DNA matches it firmly. A row's size may be missing; if present it is once, few, many or a size class.

D	V	size	J	CDR3	DNA
.	TRBV29-1	.	TRBJ1-2	CSVRGAGRHYGYTF	TGCAGCGTTCGGGGTGCAGGGAGGCACTATGGCTACACCTTC
.	TRBV4-1	once	TRBJ1-4	CASSQNPGTLSNEKLFF	TGCGCCAGCAGCCAGAACCCCGGGACATTATCTAATGAAAAACTGTTTTTT
.	TRBV4-1	few	TRBJ1-2	CASSHPVYGYTF	TGCGCCAGCAGCCACCCGGTCTACGGCTACACCTTC
TRBD1	TRBV4-3	once	TRBJ2-5	CASSQGPGQVQETQYF	TGCGCCAGCAGCCAAGGGCCGGGACAGGTACAAGAGACCCAGTACTTC
TRBD2	TRBV5-1	.	TRBJ2-3	CASSAGGYTDTQYF	TGCGCCAGCAGTGCGGGGGGATACACAGATACGCAGTATTTT
.	TRBV15	few	TRBJ2-5	CATSSRQTQYF	TGTGCCACCAGCTCCCGGCAGACCCAGTACTTC
.	TRBV4-2	.	TRBJ2-1	CASSQDAGTDKNEQFF	TGTGCCAGCAGCCAAGATGCGGGGACAGATAAAAATGAGCAGTTCTTC
.	TRBV28	once	TRBJ1-6	CASSLLGGNNSPLHF	TGTGCCAGCAGTTTATTAGGGGGTAATAATTCACCCCTCCACTTT
.	TRBV6-5	.	TRBJ1-3	CASSFNSQSSGNTIYF	TGTGCCAGCAGTTTCAATAGCCAATCCTCTGGAAACACCATATATTTT
TRBD2	TRBV7-2	.	TRBJ2-2	CASSLGLAGFTGELFF	TGTGCCAGCAGCTTAGGACTAGCGGGATTTACCGGGGAGCTGTTTTTT
TRBD1	TRBV6-5	.	TRBJ1-1	CASTRQGKKTEAFF	TGTGCCAGCACCAGACAGGGAAAAAAGACTGAAGCTTTCTTT
TRBD1	TRBV7-3	few	TRBJ2-1	CASSLGTGLNEQFF	TGTGCCAGCAGTTTAGGGACAGGGCTGAATGAGCAGTTCTTC
.	TRBV4-1	.	TRBJ2-2	CASSVPTGDANTGELFF	TGCGCCAGCAGCGTCCCGACTGGGGACGCGAACACCGGGGAGCTGTTTTTT
.	TRBV19	.	TRBJ1-3	CASSDRHSGNTIYF	TGTGCCAGTAGCGACAGACACTCTGGAAACACCATATATTTT
.	TRBV7-9	.	TRBJ1-2	CASSPPGVGNYGYTF	TGTGCCAGCAGCCCTCCAGGGGTGGGGAACTATGGCTACACCTTC
TRBD2	TRBV27	.	TRBJ2-1	CASSSLAGGPTMFVEQFF	TGTGCCAGCAGTTCGCTAGCGGGGGGCCCTACAATGTTTGTGGAGCAGTTCTTC
.	TRBV7-3	few	TRBJ1-1	CASSLNRGFEAFF	TGTGCCAGCAGCTTAAATCGAGGATTTGAAGCTTTCTTT
TRBD1	TRBV27	.	TRBJ1-5	CASSGTGGYNQPQHF	TGTGCCAGCTCCGGGACAGGGGGCTACAATCAGCCCCAGCATTTT
TRBD2	TRBV5-5	.	TRBJ2-2	CASSLWGGRTGELFF	TGTGCCAGCAGCTTGTGGGGGGGTAGAACCGGGGAGCTGTTTTTT
.	TRBV5-1	.	TRBJ2-3	CASSLEGVQDTQYF	TGCGCCAGCAGCTTGGAGGGGGTCCAAGATACGCAGTATTTT
TRBD2	TRBV5-1	.	TRBJ2-5	CASSLGPRGGGVYQETQYF	TGCGCCAGCAGCTTGGGACCGCGGGGCGGGGGGGTATACCAAGAGACCCAGTACTTC
.	TRBV15	.	TRBJ2-5	CATSRGQAQETQYF	TGTGCCACCAGCAGAGGGCAGGCCCAAGAGACCCAGTACTTC
.	TRBV7-2	.	TRBJ1-4	CASSLDSGLINEKLFF	TGTGCCAGCAGCTTAGACTCGGGACTGATTAATGAAAAACTGTTTTTT
.	TRBV25-1	.	TRBJ1-4	CASSRAGDEKLFF	TGTGCCAGCAGCCGGGCAGGGGATGAAAAACTGTTTTTT
.	TRBV7-9	.	TRBJ1-5	CASSLYAGTDQPQHF	TGTGCCAGCAGCCTTTACGCAGGGACCGATCAGCCCCAGCATTTT
.	TRBV5-4	.	TRBJ1-4	CASSLGTRAEKLFF	TGTGCCAGCAGCTTAGGCACACGGGCTGAAAAACTGTTTTTT
TRBD1	TRBV29-1	.	TRBJ2-3	CSVEYGTGNTDTQYF	TGCAGCGTTGAGTACGGGACAGGGAACACAGATACGCAGTATTTT
.	TRBV11-2	.	TRBJ2-5	CASSRKETQYF	TGTGCCAGCAGCCGTAAAGAGACCCAGTACTTC
.	TRBV6-6	.	TRBJ1-5	CASSFPADRNQPQHF	TGTGCCAGCAGTTTCCCAGCCGACAGAAATCAGCCCCAGCATTTT
.	TRBV6-2/TRBV6-3	once	TRBJ2-1	CASSDWGGASYNEQFF	TGTGCCAGCAGCGACTGGGGCGGGGCGTCCTACAATGAGCAGTTCTTC
.	TRBV13	.	TRBJ2-4	CASSIGGQNIQYF	TGTGCCAGCTCGATTGGGGGCCAAAACATTCAGTACTTC
.	TRBV3-1/TRBV3-2	.	TRBJ2-1	CASSQDTTSVDEQFF	TGTGCCAGCAGCCAAGATACCACTAGTGTTGATGAGCAGTTCTTC
TRBD2	TRBV19	.	TRBJ2-5	CASSMKGASGGALETQYF	TGTGCCAGTAGTATGAAGGGGGCTAGCGGGGGGGCCTTAGAGACCCAGTACTTC
.	TRBV9	.	TRBJ1-1	CASSRIIDRTNLNTEAFF	TGTGCCAGCAGCCGAATTATTGACAGGACAAACCTTAACACTGAAGCTTTCTTT
.	TRBV5-1	.	TRBJ2-2	CASSLTGNTGELFF	TGCGCCAGCAGCTTGACAGGGAACACCGGGGAGCTGTTTTTT
.	TRBV19	.	TRBJ1-1	CASSMARVGTEAFF	TGTGCCAGTAGTATGGCCAGGGTGGGGACTGAAGCTTTCTTT
.	TRBV9	once	TRBJ2-2	CASSPYTNTGELFF	TGTGCCAGCAGCCCGTACACGAACACCGGGGAGCTGTTTTTT
TRBD1	TRBV30	.	TRBJ1-3	CAWRVRGKDTIYF	TGTGCCTGGAGGGTCAGGGGGAAAGACACCATATATTTT
TRBD1	TRBV6-5	few	TRBJ2-2	CASSYRDRAFHF	TGTGCCAGCAGTTACCGGGACAGGGCTTTCCATTTT
.	TRBV19	.	TRBJ1-2	CASSMFGSQYGYTF	TGTGCCAGTAGTATGTTCGGTTCGCAGTATGGCTACACCTTC
TRBD1	TRBV6-5	.	TRBJ1-6	CASSYSHDRVNSPLHF	TGTGCCAGCAGTTACTCCCACGACAGGGTTAATTCACCCCTCCACTTT
.	TRBV18	.	TRBJ1-1	CASSPAGVNTEAFF	TGTGCCAGCTCACCAGCGGGTGTGAACACTGAAGCTTTCTTT
TRBD2	TRBV24-1	few	TRBJ2-5	CATSDSGLAGTQETQYF	TGTGCCACCAGTGATTCAGGACTAGCGGGTACCCAAGAGACCCAGTACTTC
.	TRBV20-1	few	TRBJ2-2	CSASNLTANTGELFF	TGCAGTGCTAGTAACCTGACAGCGAACACCGGGGAGCTGTTTTTT
TRBD2	TRBV19	.	TRBJ2-2	CASSTLADTGELFF	TGTGCCAGTAGTACACTAGCGGACACCGGGGAGCTGTTTTTT
TRBD1	TRBV14	.	TRBJ2-6	CASSQDPGGVSGANVLTF	TGTGCCAGCAGCCAAGATCCAGGGGGTGTCTCTGGGGCCAACGTCCTGACTTTC
TRBD2	TRBV10-3	.	TRBJ2-5	CAISGGTSQETQYF	TGTGCCATCAGTGGGGGGACTAGCCAAGAGACCCAGTACTTC
.	TRBV5-1	.	TRBJ2-3	CASSEPHYQTDTQYF	TGCGCCAGCAGCGAACCCCACTACCAGACAGATACGCAGTATTTT
.	TRBV29-1	.	TRBJ2-1	CSVEDSGQGFGEQFF	.
.	TRBV27	.	TRBJ1-5	CASSFSDSHQPQHF	TGTGCCAGCAGTTTTTCCGACAGCCATCAGCCCCAGCATTTT
.	TRBV2	.	TRBJ2-1	CASRGTGNSEQFF	TGTGCCAGCAGGGGGACTGGCAATAGTGAGCAGTTCTTC
.	TRBV11-2	.	TRBJ1-4	CASSLELATNEKLFF	TGTGCCAGCAGCTTAGAATTAGCAACTAATGAAAAACTGTTTTTT
.	TRBV18	few	TRBJ2-3	CASSPQGPRYTDTQYF	TGTGCCAGCTCACCCCAGGGCCCAAGGTACACAGATACGCAGTATTTT
.	TRBV5-1	.	TRBJ2-3	CASSLGPRGRVRYFTDTQYF	TGCGCCAGCAGCTTGGGGCCCCGAGGCAGGGTCCGATACTTCACAGATACGCAGTATTTT
.	TRBV2	.	TRBJ2-3	CASSELTSTDTQYF	TGTGCCAGCAGTGAGCTAACTAGCACAGATACGCAGTATTTT
.	TRBV7-3	few	TRBJ1-2	CASSLTGYGYTF	TGTGCCAGCTCCTTAACAGGGTATGGCTACACCTTC
.	TRBV7-3	.	TRBJ1-2	CASGPGDYGYTF	TGTGCCAGCGGGCCCGGGGACTATGGCTACACCTTC
.	TRBV10-2	.	TRBJ2-1	CASRDVGWSSYNEQFF	TGCGCCAGCAGGGATGTGGGGTGGAGCTCCTACAATGAGCAGTTCTTC